What follows are 5 T cell receptor beta chains derived from one specimen sequenced in a study of immune evolution from preneoplasia to lung adenocarcinoma. Method: immunoSEQ multiplex PCR; TCRdb's copy keeps in-frame clones and lacks some. The repertoire has around 5,000 clones, less than 80% of them found once; the top ten carry under 8.5%. Input material: FFPE minimally invasive lung adenocarcinoma tissue. The receptors derive from a person aged 70 to 85 with lung adenocarcinoma.

This chain joins TRBV19 and TRBJ2-1; 8 bases map to TRBD2. Germline V gene sequence: CDR1 LNHDA, CDR2 SQIVND (reference sequence). The CDR3 sequence is 14 residues long. Trimming cost V 11 bases and J 5 bases; bases outside gene matches: 11. CDR3 DNA sequence: TGTGCCTCGCGGGGCGGGAGGTTCCACAATGAGCAGTTCTTC. Translated, it gives CASRGGRFHNEQFF. The variable domain in full, completed from reference TRBV19 and TRBJ2-1, reads DGGITQSPKYLFRKEGQNVTLSCEQNLNHDAMYWYRQDPGQGLRLIYYSQIVNDFQKGDIAEGYSVSREKKESFPLTVTSAQKNPTAFYLCASRGGRFHNEQFFGPGTRLTVL.

The J gene is TRBJ2-5, the V gene TRBV7-9, with D perhaps TRBD1 (5 bases). Trimming took 6 bases from V and 10 from J, leaving 18 bases between them. Germline V lookup: CDR1 SEHNR, CDR2 FQNEAQ (reference sequence). The CDR3 contains 13 residues. CDR3 coding DNA: TGTGCCAGCAGGGACCCCCTGGGGCGGAGCCAGTACTTC. It yields the protein CASRDPLGRSQYF.

V usage is TRBV5-1 and J usage is TRBJ2-1; 11 bases are a match to TRBD1. CDR1 is SGHRS, CDR2 YFSETQ, per germline. This CDR3 comprises 14 residues. V was clipped by 3 bases and J by 6 bases; unmatched bases: 2. In nucleotides, the CDR3 is TGCGCCAGCAGCTGGGGACAGGGGGGCAATGAGCAGTTCTTC. Its translation: CASSWGQGGNEQFF.

The chain employs TRBV11-2 and TRBJ2-3; D call uncertain. Germline V gene sequence: CDR1 SGHAT, CDR2 FQNNGV. V was pared by 7 bases and J by 0 bases, with 8 bases between. The CDR3 sequence is 13 residues long. The CDR3 DNA sequence: TGTGCCAGCATGGGAACTAGCACAGATACGCAGTATTTT. Its protein product is CASMGTSTDTQYF.

V is TRBV27 and J is TRBJ1-2; TRBD1 agrees at 9 bases. This CDR3 region has 15 residues. With V trimmed by 5 bases and J by 2 bases, 6 bases remained unmatched. Germline CDR1 and CDR2: MNHEY and SMNVEV (reference sequence). The CDR3 loop is CASSLLGQGNYGYTF. The DNA for the CDR3 is TGTGCCAGCAGTCTATTGGGACAGGGAAACTATGGCTACACCTTC.